This is a list of T cell receptor beta chains from one sample in a study of metastatic and nonmetastatic thyroid tumors. TCRdb re-called clones via MiXCR from the PCR reads. The repertoire includes around 35,000 clones, less than 20% of them detected once, and roughly 3.2% sits in the top ten. Material for sequencing was blood. These TCRs come from a female donor with papillary thyroid cancer or a benign thyroid nodule (not recorded which). Some clones in this sample may be carry-over from other donors' samples. Each CDR3 is given with its conserved first and last residue. The D gene is left open where the match is weak. The listing skips clone size in some rows; elsewhere it reads once, few, many or a size class.

clone_size d_call j_call v_call cdr3_aa cdr3_nt
many . TRBJ2-1 TRBV5-1 CASSLEGTRFSREQFF TGCGCCAGCAGCTTGGAGGGAACTCGATTCAGTCGAGAGCAGTTCTTC
. . TRBJ2-6 TRBV13 CASRLTGPAGAHVLTF TGTGCCAGCAGACTCACAGGTCCCGCTGGGGCCCACGTCCTGACTTTC
many . TRBJ1-1 TRBV9 CASSGDLNTEAFF TGTGCCAGCAGCGGGGATTTGAACACTGAAGCTTTCTTT
many . TRBJ1-1 TRBV6-1 CASSDPPRGPNVTEAFF TGTGCCAGCAGTGACCCCCCGAGGGGTCCTAACGTCACTGAAGCTTTCTTT
. . TRBJ1-1 TRBV11-2 CASSSLQMMNTEAFF TGTGCCAGCAGCTCCCTACAGATGATGAACACTGAAGCTTTCTTT
few . TRBJ2-2 TRBV2 CASSSGTKAPGELFF TGTGCCAGCAGTTCCGGGACAAAGGCCCCCGGGGAGCTGTTTTTT
many TRBD2 TRBJ2-7 TRBV3-1 CASSPASGSSYEQYF TGTGCCAGCAGCCCCGCTAGCGGGAGTTCCTACGAGCAGTACTTC
many . TRBJ1-4 TRBV20-1 CSARDGGGLNEKLFF TGCAGTGCTAGAGACGGGGGAGGGCTTAATGAAAAACTGTTTTTT
few . TRBJ2-3 TRBV28 CASTVGSAQYF TGTGCCAGTACAGTAGGATCTGCGCAGTATTTT
many . TRBJ1-1 TRBV12-3/TRBV12-4 CASSFRPNTEAFF TGTGCCAGCAGTTTCCGGCCGAACACTGAAGCTTTCTTT
many . TRBJ2-7 TRBV5-4 CASSEGHTYEQYF TGTGCCAGCAGCGAGGGACATACCTACGAGCAGTACTTC
many . TRBJ1-1 TRBV30 CAWSAGMEAFF TGTGCCTGGAGTGCAGGGATGGAAGCTTTCTTT
. TRBD2 TRBJ2-1 TRBV6-2/TRBV6-3 CASSTGTRWGFF TGTGCCAGCAGTACGGGGACTAGGTGGGGGTTCTTC
once TRBD2 TRBJ2-1 TRBV9 CASSVDPPAGGSDEQFF TGTGCCAGCAGCGTAGACCCCCCTGCGGGAGGGAGTGATGAGCAGTTCTTC
many . TRBJ2-1 TRBV19 CASRVTGEVSYNEQFF TGTGCCAGTAGGGTCACAGGGGAGGTCTCCTACAATGAGCAGTTCTTC
many . TRBJ1-1 TRBV6-1 CASSEQGEATEAFF TGTGCCAGCAGTGAACAGGGAGAGGCAACTGAAGCTTTCTTT
many . TRBJ1-1 TRBV7-2 CASSLGRLNTEAFF TGTGCCAGCAGCTTAGGGCGGTTGAACACTGAAGCTTTCTTT
many . TRBJ2-1 TRBV7-3 CASSLTPLTEQFF TGTGCCAGCAGCCTAACCCCTTTGACGGAGCAGTTCTTC
. TRBD1 TRBJ1-2 TRBV20-1 CSAREQTGPLARSGYTF TGCAGTGCTAGGGAACAGACAGGGCCCCTGGCTAGGTCTGGCTACACCTTC
medium-sized . TRBJ2-2 TRBV5-1 CASLLGDSDTGELFF TGCGCCAGCCTACTGGGGGATTCGGACACCGGGGAGCTGTTTTTT
many TRBD1 TRBJ2-1 TRBV20-1 CSARGDRDYNEQFF TGCAGTGCTAGGGGGGACAGGGACTACAATGAGCAGTTCTTC
. . TRBJ2-3 TRBV20-1 CISPPVDTQYF TGCATCTCACCGCCGGTAGATACGCAGTATTTT
many . TRBJ2-4 TRBV18 CASSQTPGTENIQYF TGTGCCAGCTCACAAACCCCCGGGACCGAGAACATTCAGTACTTC
. . TRBJ2-1 TRBV6-5 CASSYDSYSYNEHFF TGTGCCAGCAGTTACGACTCCTACTCCTACAATGAGCACTTCTTC